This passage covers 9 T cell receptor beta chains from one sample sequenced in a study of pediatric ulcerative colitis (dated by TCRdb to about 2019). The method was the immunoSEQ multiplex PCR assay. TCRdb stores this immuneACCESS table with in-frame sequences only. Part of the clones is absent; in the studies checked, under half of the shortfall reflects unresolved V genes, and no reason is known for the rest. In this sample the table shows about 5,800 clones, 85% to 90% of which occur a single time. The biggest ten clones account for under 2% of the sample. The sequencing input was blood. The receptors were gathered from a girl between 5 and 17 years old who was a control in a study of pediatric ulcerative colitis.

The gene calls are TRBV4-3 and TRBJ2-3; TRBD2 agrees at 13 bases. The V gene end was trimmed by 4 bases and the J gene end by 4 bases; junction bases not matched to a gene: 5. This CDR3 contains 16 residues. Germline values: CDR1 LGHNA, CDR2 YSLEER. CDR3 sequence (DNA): TGCGCCAGCAGCCGAGGACTAGCGGGAGTTCCAGATACGCAGTATTTT. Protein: CASSRGLAGVPDTQYF.

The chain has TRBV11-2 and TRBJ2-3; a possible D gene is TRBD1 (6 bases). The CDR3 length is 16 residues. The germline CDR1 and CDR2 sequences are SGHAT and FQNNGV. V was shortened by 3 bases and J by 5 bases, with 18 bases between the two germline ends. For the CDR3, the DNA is TGTGCCAGCAGCTTTCTCCCAGGGGTCTTGGGAGATACGCAGTATTTT. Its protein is CASSFLPGVLGDTQYF.

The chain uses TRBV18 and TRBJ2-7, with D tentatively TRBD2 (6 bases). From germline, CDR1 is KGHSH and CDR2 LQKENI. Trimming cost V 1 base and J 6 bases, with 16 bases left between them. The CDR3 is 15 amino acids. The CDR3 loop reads CASSPQGTDGGEQYF. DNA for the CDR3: TGTGCCAGCTCACCACAAGGGACTGATGGGGGCGAGCAGTACTTC.

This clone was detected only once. DNA of the CDR3: TGCGCCAGCAGCCAAGAGGGCCTTGCTGGGGAGACCCAGTACTTC. Its translation: CASSQEGLAGETQYF. The gene calls are TRBV4-3 and TRBJ2-5; the D is unclear. Germline-derived CDR1 and CDR2 are LGHNA and YSLEER. CDR3 size: 15 residues. V was shortened by 0 bases and J by 5 bases, with 13 bases between the two germline ends.

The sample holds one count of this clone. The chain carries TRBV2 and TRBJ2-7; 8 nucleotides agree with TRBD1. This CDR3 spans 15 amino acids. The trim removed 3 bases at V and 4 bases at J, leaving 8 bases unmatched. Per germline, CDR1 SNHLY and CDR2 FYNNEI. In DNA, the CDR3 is TGTGCCAGCAGTGATGGGCAGGGGGCGAGGTACGAGCAGTACTTC. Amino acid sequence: CASSDGQGARYEQYF.

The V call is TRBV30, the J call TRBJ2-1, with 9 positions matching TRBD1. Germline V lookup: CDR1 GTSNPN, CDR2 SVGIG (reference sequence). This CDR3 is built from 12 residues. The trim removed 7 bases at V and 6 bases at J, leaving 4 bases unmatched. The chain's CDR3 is CALGQGGNEQFF. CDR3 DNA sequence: TGTGCCTTGGGACAGGGTGGCAATGAGCAGTTCTTC.

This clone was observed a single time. The CDR3 loop reads CASSLREWTYNEQFF. The CDR3 DNA reads TGTGCCAGCAGTTTACGGGAGTGGACCTACAATGAGCAGTTCTTC. The gene calls are TRBV27 and TRBJ2-1, with D possibly matching TRBD2 (6 bases). CDR3 length: 15 amino acids. The germline CDR1 and CDR2 sequences are MNHEY and SMNVEV (reference sequence). V was trimmed by 2 bases and J by 2 bases, leaving 10 bases between them.

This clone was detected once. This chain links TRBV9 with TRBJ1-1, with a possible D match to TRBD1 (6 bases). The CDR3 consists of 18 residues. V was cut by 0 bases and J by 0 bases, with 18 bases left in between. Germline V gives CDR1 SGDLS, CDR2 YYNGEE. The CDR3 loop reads CASSVGVGHTKLNTEAFF. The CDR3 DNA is TGTGCCAGCAGCGTAGGAGTGGGACACACAAAATTGAACACTGAAGCTTTCTTT.

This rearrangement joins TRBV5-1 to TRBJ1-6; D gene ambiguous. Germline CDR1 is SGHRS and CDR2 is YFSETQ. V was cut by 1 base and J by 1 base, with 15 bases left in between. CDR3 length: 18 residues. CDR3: CASSLRQVGRSYNSPLHF. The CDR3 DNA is TGCGCCAGCAGCTTGAGGCAGGTGGGCAGGTCCTATAATTCACCCCTCCACTTT.